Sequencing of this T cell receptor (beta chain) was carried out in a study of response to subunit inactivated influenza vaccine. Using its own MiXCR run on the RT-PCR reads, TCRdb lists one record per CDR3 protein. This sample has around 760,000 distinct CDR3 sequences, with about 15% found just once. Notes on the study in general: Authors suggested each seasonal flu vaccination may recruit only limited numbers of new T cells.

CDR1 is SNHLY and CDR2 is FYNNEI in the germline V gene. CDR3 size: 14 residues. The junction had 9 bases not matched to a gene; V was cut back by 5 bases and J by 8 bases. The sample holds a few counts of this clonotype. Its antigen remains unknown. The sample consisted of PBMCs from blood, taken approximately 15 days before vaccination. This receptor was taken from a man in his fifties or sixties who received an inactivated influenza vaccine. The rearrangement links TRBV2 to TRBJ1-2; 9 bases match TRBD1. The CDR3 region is CASSKRGQGGGYTF. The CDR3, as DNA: TGTGCCAGCAGTAAACGGGGACAGGGTGGGGGCTACACCTTC.